Below are 13 T cell receptor beta chains sequenced from a single sample in a study of shared clonotypes between healthy human individuals. The protocol was immunoSEQ multiplex PCR, while the TCRdb copy is restricted to in-frame clones and leaves out a portion. Of 300,000 to 400,000 clones in the sample, roughly 80% were seen once. Sequencing used memory CD4+ T cells sorted from blood. Subset described: CD45RA-negative fraction. The origin of the receptors is a man aged 30 to 45 in good health.

The chain is built from TRBV4-1 and TRBJ2-5; weak D call: TRBD2 (6 bases). This CDR3 is built from 16 residues. V was cut by 0 bases and J by 2 bases, with 13 bases left in between. Germline loops: CDR1 MGHRA, CDR2 YSYEKL. The CDR3 loop reads CASSQEGLARQETQYF. The CDR3 DNA reads TGCGCCAGCAGCCAAGAGGGGCTAGCGAGACAAGAGACCCAGTACTTC.

The rearrangement links TRBV5-6 to TRBJ2-1; D unclear. CDR1 and CDR2 from the germline V gene are SGHDT and YYEEEE. V was trimmed by 1 base and J by 8 bases, leaving 16 bases between them. This CDR3 spans 15 amino acids. DNA of the CDR3: TGTGCCAGCAGCTTGACGTCCTCGGCTGGCGATGAGCAGTTCTTC. It is translated as CASSLTSSAGDEQFF.

The gene calls are TRBV7-8 and TRBJ1-5; maybe TRBD1 (6 bases). This CDR3 is built from 18 residues. Germline V gene lookup returns CDR1 SGHVS and CDR2 FQNEAQ. Trimming left V 5 bases short and J 10 bases short, with 30 bases between. The CDR3 loop is CASSRLGGAGPSEQPQHF. The DNA for the CDR3 is TGTGCCAGCAGCCGCTTGGGGGGGGCGGGACCTTCGGAGCAACCCCAGCATTTT.

Note on this clone: A much larger clone differs from this one at a single base, so this may be a read error. The sample holds other DNA sequences that translate to the same CDR3. This chain uses TRBV6-4 with TRBJ2-1, with D tentatively TRBD2 (6 bases). V was cut by 0 bases and J by 0 bases, with 6 bases left in between. The germline V gene has CDR1 MRHNA and CDR2 SNTAGT. The CDR3 length is 15 residues. The CDR3 protein is CASSDSSGSYNEQFF. In DNA, the CDR3 is TGTGCCAGCAGTGACTCTAGCGGCTCCTACAATGAGCAGTTCTTC.

The chain combines TRBV11-3 with TRBJ2-7; D tentatively reads TRBD1 or TRBD2 (6 bases each). V was clipped by 5 bases and J by 7 bases, with 15 bases between them. The length of the CDR3 is 13 residues. Germline V CDR1 and CDR2: SGHNT, YENEEA. CDR3 sequence: CASSGTVGGEQYF. The DNA of the CDR3 is TGTGCCAGCAGCGGGACTGTAGGGGGAGAGCAGTACTTC.

CDR3 residues: CASSSLMGGGETQYF. CDR3 DNA sequence: TGCGCCAGCAGCTCCCTGATGGGAGGAGGAGAGACCCAGTACTTC. The rearrangement joins TRBV5-1 to TRBJ2-5; D might be TRBD2 (6 bases). Trimming left V 3 bases short and J 4 bases short, with 16 bases between. Germline CDR1 SGHRS, CDR2 YFSETQ. The CDR3 runs 15 residues.

The V gene is TRBV27, the J gene TRBJ2-3; 11 bases align to TRBD2. Germline CDR1 is MNHEY and CDR2 is SMNVEV (reference sequence). The junction had 11 bases not matched to a gene; V was cut back by 5 bases and J by 1 base. This CDR3 spans 18 amino acids. DNA for the CDR3: TGTGCCAGCAGTCCGCGGACTAGCGGGCCCTCCGGCACAGATACGCAGTATTTT. Translated, it gives CASSPRTSGPSGTDTQYF.

The chain recombines TRBV7-2 with TRBJ2-7, with D tentatively TRBD1 (6 bases). V was shortened by 3 bases and J by 0 bases, with 9 bases between the two germline ends. CDR1 and CDR2 (germline): SGHTA, FQGNSA. This CDR3 spans 14 amino acids. The DNA of the CDR3 is TGTGCCAGCAGCTTCAGGGGTAGCTCCTACGAGCAGTACTTC. It is translated as CASSFRGSSYEQYF.

This rearrangement joins TRBV19 to TRBJ2-2; D unclear. The CDR3 length is 17 residues. Trimming left V 7 bases short and J 5 bases short, with 23 bases between. From germline, CDR1 is LNHDA and CDR2 SQIVND (reference sequence). The CDR3 bases are TGTGCCAGTACCCGACTGGGCTCTACTATGGGTACCGGGGAGCTGTTTTTT. Encoded protein: CASTRLGSTMGTGELFF. Supplemented by reference TRBV19 and TRBJ2-2, the full variable domain reads DGGITQSPKYLFRKEGQNVTLSCEQNLNHDAMYWYRQDPGQGLRLIYYSQIVNDFQKGDIAEGYSVSREKKESFPLTVTSAQKNPTAFYLCASTRLGSTMGTGELFFGEGSRLTVL.

The genes are TRBV20-1 and TRBJ2-1, with D possibly being TRBD1 (6 bases). The CDR3 length is 11 residues. V gave up 5 bases and J gave up 12 bases, with 14 bases separating them. Germline values: CDR1 DFQATT, CDR2 SNEGSKA (reference sequence). This CDR3 reads CSAGDRKGQFF. The CDR3 DNA reads as TGCAGTGCTGGCGACAGGAAGGGGCAGTTCTTC.

This chain uses TRBV4-1 with TRBJ2-3; TRBD2 agrees at 8 bases. V dropped 3 bases and J dropped 6; count of bases not matched to a gene: 8. Germline V gives CDR1 MGHRA, CDR2 YSYEKL. This CDR3 spans 15 amino acids. Written as DNA, the CDR3 is TGCGCCAGCAGCCATTATAGCGGGACGGGTGATACGCAGTATTTT. Amino acid sequence: CASSHYSGTGDTQYF.

The rearrangement joins TRBV28 to TRBJ1-1; TRBD1 might be the D (6 bases). This CDR3 is 14 amino acids long. Looked up from germline, CDR1 is MDHEN and CDR2 is SYDVKM. V was shortened by 5 bases and J by 4 bases, with 14 bases between the two germline ends. The CDR3 loop is CASSIPPRGTEAFF. The DNA for the CDR3 is TGTGCCAGCAGTATACCCCCCAGGGGCACTGAAGCTTTCTTT.

The chain uses TRBV5-6 and TRBJ2-6; D is unresolved. Germline lookup yields CDR1 SGHDT and CDR2 YYEEEE. V was clipped by 6 bases and J by 0 bases, with 7 bases between them. CDR3 length equals 14 residues. CDR3 in DNA: TGTGCCAGCACATTAATCTCTGGGGCCAACGTCCTGACTTTC. It yields the protein CASTLISGANVLTF.